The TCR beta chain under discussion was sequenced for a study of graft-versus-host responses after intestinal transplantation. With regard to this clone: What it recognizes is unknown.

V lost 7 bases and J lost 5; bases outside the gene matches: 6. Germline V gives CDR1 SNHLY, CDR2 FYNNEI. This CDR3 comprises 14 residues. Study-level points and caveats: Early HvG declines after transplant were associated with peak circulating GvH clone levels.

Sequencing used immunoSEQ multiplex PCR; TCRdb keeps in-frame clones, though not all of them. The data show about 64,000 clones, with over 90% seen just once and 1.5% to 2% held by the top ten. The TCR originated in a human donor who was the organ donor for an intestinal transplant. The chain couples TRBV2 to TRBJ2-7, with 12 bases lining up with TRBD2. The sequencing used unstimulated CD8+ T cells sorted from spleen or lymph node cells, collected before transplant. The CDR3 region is CASKRLAGVHEQYF. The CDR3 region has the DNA TGTGCCAGCAAGCGACTAGCGGGAGTCCACGAGCAGTACTTC.